A selection of T cell receptor beta chains follows, all from one sample in a study of shared clonotypes between healthy human individuals. The repertoire was sequenced with immunoSEQ multiplex PCR; TCRdb's copy has only in-frame clones and lacks some. The sample includes millions of clones, just under 95% of them seen just once. The sample consisted of naive CD8+ T cells sorted from blood. All receptors derive from a man aged 18 to 30 in good health. CDR3s leave out the opening cysteine and the closing phenylalanine or tryptophan. The order of the fields is V gene, CDR3 protein.

>TRBV11-3
ASSLGGSDSYEQY
>TRBV11-2
ASSLSSRTGKGEKLF
>TRBV7-8
ASSFGLAGAPESYEQY
>TRBV27
ASRQNQETQY
>TRBV5-4
ASSPLLGANEQF
>TRBV15
ATSREPLGTGAFYEQY
>TRBV25-1
ASSASGVAGGETQY
>TRBV5-4
ASSLGTGARTEAF
>TRBV4-1
ASSQDPAGGETQY
>TRBV7-9
ASTETGTGVGYT
>TRBV12-5
ASGLDRGFEGQF
>TRBV7-8
ASAGGRWETQY
>TRBV15
ATSTRDTSYEQY
>TRBV11-2
ASSLGFLVDNEQF
>TRBV5-4
ASSSGTGFYEQY
>TRBV7-8
ASSPRQGLIGNQPQH
>TRBV4-1
ASSHSGTEIYATNEKLF
>TRBV19
ASSSRTGGGLLRGELF
>TRBV7-8
ASSLSLRDNPNYGYT
>TRBV5-1
ASSFETSLDNEQF
>TRBV27
ASSALGGAKNIQY
>TRBV7-9
ASSLYLGGDQPQH
>TRBV18
ASSPEGQGAPREQY
>TRBV6-5
ASSPGQEVHQPQH
>TRBV6-1
ASSEWNWGGYEQY
>TRBV7-9
ASSLGGGSTEAF
>TRBV29-1
SAVGRASLNEQF
>TRBV5-4
ASSAGGQGYEQY
>TRBV27
ASSLLGEETQY
>TRBV4-3
ASSLQGTDYGYT
>TRBV2
ASRDGGLYEQY
>TRBV28
ASSLTPTGVNYGYT
>TRBV9
ASSVGGEQLYEQY
>TRBV6-5
ASSLTGTENTEAF
>TRBV6-5
ASSYGWGTGELF
>TRBV6-1
ASDQGGTGELF
>TRBV7-2
ASSLEGGLLN
>TRBV6-6
ASSYSEAF
>TRBV5-4
ASSLDGLNQPQH
>TRBV11-2
ASSPLTGRAGELF
>TRBV9
ASSGRGGSGSSGYTQY
>TRBV11-2
ASSPLGVQGDSPLH
>TRBV4-1
ASSQKGLGGTGELF
>TRBV6-5
ASSYSRGPGELF
>TRBV7-8
ASSVSGTSDYEQY
>TRBV18
ASSPPAGGGDPGELF
>TRBV28
ASSFRVDEQF